A single sample gave rise to the 30 T cell receptor beta chains below, sequenced in a study of shared clonotypes between healthy human individuals. Assay: immunoSEQ multiplex PCR; the TCRdb copy retains only in-frame clones and omits some. The sample shows roughly 1,800,000 clones, roughly 95% of them seen only once. Only CD45RO-negative cells positively selected for CCR7 counted as naive CD8 cells, so terminally differentiated effector memory CD45RA+ cells were excluded. The specimen sequenced was naive CD8+ T cells sorted from blood. These TCRs come from a man between 18 and 35 years old in good health.

The chain has TRBV28 and TRBJ2-7; perhaps TRBD2 as D (6 bases). Germline lookup yields CDR1 MDHEN and CDR2 SYDVKM. With 1 base removed from V and 7 bases from J, the gap between germline ends came to 20 bases. This CDR3 spans 16 amino acids. CDR3 bases: TGTGCCAGCAGTTTATTTGGGGGGAGTTCCCCTACGGAGCAGTACTTC. Its protein product is CASSLFGGSSPTEQYF. The full variable domain, its missing parts supplied by reference TRBV28 and TRBJ2-7, is DVKVTQSSRYLVKRTGEKVFLECVQDMDHENMFWYRQDPGLGLRLIYFSYDVKMKEKGDIPEGYSVSREKKERFSLILESASTNQTSMYLCASSLFGGSSPTEQYFGPGTRLTVT.

This clone has only a few counts. The chain has TRBV4-1 and TRBJ1-6; 7 nucleotides align to TRBD1. V shed 3 bases, J shed 10 bases, and the junction held 9 bases outside the gene matches. CDR1 and CDR2 from the germline V gene are MGHRA and YSYEKL. This CDR3 spans 15 amino acids. The CDR3 sequence is CASSHQDRVDSPLHF. CDR3 DNA sequence: TGCGCCAGCAGCCACCAAGACAGGGTAGACTCACCCCTCCACTTT.

Concerning this clone: One end of the junction fails to match germline, which may point to a read error. Here the CDR3 reads CASSQGDVDRGYEQYF. In nucleotides, the CDR3 is TGCGCCAGCAGTCAAGGGGATGTAGACAGGGGCTACGAGCAGTACTTC. J is TRBJ2-7 and V is TRBV4-1; the match to TRBD1 covers 8 bases. CDR1 is MGHRA, CDR2 YSYEKL, per germline. The CDR3 covers 16 residues.

The chain combines TRBV14 with TRBJ2-7; D is uncertain. With 1 base removed from V and 3 bases from J, the gap between germline ends came to 13 bases. The length of the CDR3 is 15 residues. Looked up from germline, CDR1 is SGHDN and CDR2 is FVKESK. CDR3 loop: CASSQGRSPVYEQYF. CDR3 DNA sequence: TGTGCCAGCAGCCAAGGTCGCAGCCCCGTCTACGAGCAGTACTTC.

CDR3 DNA sequence: TGTGCCAGCAGCCCAGGGGGGGACTCCTACAATGAGCAGTTCTTC. The encoded protein is CASSPGGDSYNEQFF. The chain couples TRBV7-2 to TRBJ2-1; D is perhaps TRBD1 or TRBD2 (7 bases each). This CDR3 has 15 residues. Germline CDR1 is SGHTA and CDR2 is FQGNSA. The V and J ends lost 5 bases and 0 bases respectively, with 11 bases between them.

The rearrangement joins TRBV21-1 to TRBJ2-7; the D segment call TRBD1 is taken from the table without a DNA check. TRBV21-1 is listed as a pseudogene. CDR3 size: 14 residues. For the CDR3, the DNA is TGTGCCAGCAGCAAACCCAGGGGGCACTACGAGCAGTACTTC. Amino acid sequence: CASSKPRGHYEQYF.

This chain uses TRBV5-1 with TRBJ1-1, with TRBD1 matching over 7 bases. From germline, CDR1 is SGHRS and CDR2 YFSETQ. This CDR3 has 15 residues. With V trimmed by 3 bases and J by 4 bases, 9 bases remained unmatched. The chain's CDR3 is CASSSYTGEATEAFF. The CDR3 coding sequence is TGCGCCAGCAGCTCATACACAGGGGAGGCCACTGAAGCTTTCTTT.

The gene calls are TRBV6-1 and TRBJ2-7; D uncertain. Trimming cost V 3 bases and J 2 bases, with 11 bases left between them. The CDR3 consists of 14 residues. Per germline, CDR1 MNHNS and CDR2 SASEGT. The CDR3 reads CASSDPESTYEQYF. The CDR3 nucleotides read TGTGCCAGCAGTGACCCGGAGAGTACCTACGAGCAGTACTTC.

Of note for this clone: The same CDR3 is also encoded by other DNA sequences in this sample. This chain links TRBV6-5 with TRBJ2-1, with a weak D call TRBD1 (5 bases). CDR1 is MNHEY, CDR2 SVGAGI, per germline. V was trimmed by 5 bases and J by 4 bases, leaving 9 bases between them. This CDR3 comprises 13 residues. CDR3: CASSPRQYNEQFF. The CDR3 DNA sequence: TGTGCCAGCAGTCCTAGACAGTACAATGAGCAGTTCTTC.

The chain has TRBV11-2 and TRBJ2-7; D unresolved. The CDR3 loop spans 14 amino acids. In germline, CDR1 is SGHAT, CDR2 FQNNGV. V gave up 4 bases and J gave up 3 bases, with 13 bases separating them. The CDR3 nucleotides are TGTGCCAGCAGCTCCTATGGCGTAAACTACGAGCAGTACTTC. As protein: CASSSYGVNYEQYF.

V usage is TRBV27 and J usage is TRBJ1-4, with no clear D. The CDR3 has 15 residues. CDR1 is MNHEY and CDR2 is SMNVEV in the germline V gene (reference sequence). V was shortened by 6 bases and J by 0 bases, with 11 bases between the two germline ends. In DNA, the CDR3 is TGTGCCAGCAGCCTAATGGGGTCAACTAATGAAAAACTGTTTTTT. Amino acid sequence: CASSLMGSTNEKLFF.

CDR3 nucleotide sequence: TGTGCCAGCAGCCCTGTAGCGGGGGCAATGAACACTGAAGCTTTCTTT. It specifies CASSPVAGAMNTEAFF. This sequence joins TRBV27 and TRBJ1-1; tentative D call: TRBD1 (6 bases). Per germline, CDR1 MNHEY and CDR2 SMNVEV (reference sequence). This CDR3 region has 16 residues. The V gene lost 6 bases and the J gene lost 0 bases, with 17 bases spanning the gap.

The J gene is TRBJ2-1, the V gene TRBV19; tentatively, D is TRBD2 (6 bases). CDR1 is LNHDA, CDR2 SQIVND, per germline (reference sequence). The CDR3 has 10 residues. The CDR3 bases are TGTGAATGGGGGGTCGATGAGCAGTTCTTC. Protein product: CEWGVDEQFF.

The chain has TRBV5-1 and TRBJ2-1; D remains ambiguous. CDR1 and CDR2 from the germline V gene are SGHRS and YFSETQ. This CDR3 region has 15 residues. Trimming removed 1 base at V and 0 bases at J, with 8 bases between. CDR3 sequence reads: CASSLSWISYNEQFF. The CDR3 DNA reads TGCGCCAGCAGCTTGTCGTGGATCTCCTACAATGAGCAGTTCTTC.

The V call is TRBV4-1, the J call TRBJ1-3; unclear D gene. Per germline, CDR1 MGHRA and CDR2 YSYEKL. V gave up 2 bases and J gave up 0 bases, with 8 bases separating them. The CDR3 covers 15 residues. The CDR3 here is CASSQIGSSGNTIYF. The DNA for the CDR3 is TGCGCCAGCAGCCAAATTGGGAGCTCTGGAAACACCATATATTTT.

This chain joins TRBV9 and TRBJ2-7; 8 bases align to TRBD1. The length of the CDR3 is 15 residues. V dropped 4 bases and J dropped 2; count of bases not matched to a gene: 8. The V gene's germline CDR1 is SGDLS and CDR2 YYNGEE. CDR3 DNA: TGTGCCAGCAGCACAGGGACAGGTCCTACCTACGAGCAGTACTTC. Translation: CASSTGTGPTYEQYF.

Comment on this clone: Other DNA sequences in this specimen translate into the identical CDR3. V gene TRBV30 combines with J gene TRBJ2-2; maybe TRBD1 (7 bases). There are 15 residues in the CDR3. CDR1 and CDR2 (germline): GTSNPN, SVGIG (reference sequence). The V end was cut by 3 bases, the J end by 0 bases, with 11 bases between. The CDR3 DNA reads as TGTGCCTGGAGGGGCGGGACAGCGAACACCGGGGAGCTGTTTTTT. Its protein product is CAWRGGTANTGELFF.

This rearrangement joins TRBV6-1 to TRBJ1-5; 7 nucleotides align to TRBD1. The CDR3 runs 17 residues. J gave up 5 bases and V 2 bases, and 12 bases lay outside the gene matches. Germline V gene lookup returns CDR1 MNHNS and CDR2 SASEGT. The CDR3 DNA sequence: TGTGCCAGCAGTGAATATCAGGCGACAGGGTGGGATCAGCCCCAGCATTTT. Translation gives CASSEYQATGWDQPQHF.

The gene calls are TRBV7-9 and TRBJ1-4; 8 bases are a match to TRBD1. Germline CDR1 is SEHNR and CDR2 is FQNEAQ (reference sequence). The CDR3 spans 16 residues. After removal of 5 bases from V and 7 bases from J, the junction contained 12 bases not matched to a gene. The CDR3: CASSATKTGEGEKLFF. The CDR3, as DNA: TGTGCCAGCAGCGCTACTAAGACAGGGGAAGGTGAAAAACTGTTTTTT.

The chain recombines TRBV4-3 with TRBJ2-7; D is uncertain. This CDR3 region has 13 residues. Germline values: CDR1 LGHNA, CDR2 YSLEER. Trimming took 5 bases from V and 0 from J, leaving 8 bases between them. The CDR3 here is CASSVETSYEQYF. CDR3 DNA: TGCGCCAGCAGCGTGGAAACCTCCTACGAGCAGTACTTC.

CDR3 in amino acids: CASSLQGVMNTEAFF. CDR3 in DNA: TGTGCCAGCAGCTTGCAGGGGGTCATGAACACTGAAGCTTTCTTT. The chain couples TRBV5-4 to TRBJ1-1, with TRBD1 matching over 7 bases. The CDR3 has 15 amino acids. The J segment lost 0 bases and the V segment lost 1 base, leaving 3 bases of the junction unmatched. The germline CDR1 and CDR2 sequences are SGHNT and YYREEE (reference sequence).

J is TRBJ2-5 and V is TRBV28, with TRBD2 matching 7 bases. Looked up from germline, CDR1 is MDHEN and CDR2 is SYDVKM. Trimming took 5 bases from V and 4 from J; bases not matched to a gene: 13. The length of the CDR3 is 16 residues. CDR3 sequence reads: CASSTPQERGRETQYF. The CDR3, as DNA: TGTGCCAGCAGTACTCCTCAGGAGCGGGGTAGAGAGACCCAGTACTTC. The full variable domain, completed using reference TRBV28 and TRBJ2-5, is DVKVTQSSRYLVKRTGEKVFLECVQDMDHENMFWYRQDPGLGLRLIYFSYDVKMKEKGDIPEGYSVSREKKERFSLILESASTNQTSMYLCASSTPQERGRETQYFGPGTRLLVL.

The chain recombines TRBV23-1 with TRBJ1-5; TRBD1 matches 12 bases. TRBV23-1 is known as an ORF, though its function is uncertain. The CDR3 totals 16 residues. V gave up 0 bases and J gave up 5 bases; unmatched junction bases: 2. This chain's CDR3 is CASSQSRDRGHQPQHF. The CDR3 DNA reads as TGCGCCAGCAGTCAATCAAGGGACAGGGGGCATCAGCCCCAGCATTTT.

V and J are TRBV4-3 and TRBJ2-1; 11 nucleotides align to TRBD2. This CDR3 comprises 15 residues. V lost 6 bases to trimming and J lost 5 bases; unmatched junction nucleotides: 6. Germline V CDR1 and CDR2: LGHNA, YSLEER. In DNA form, the CDR3 reads TGCGCCAGCAGTTTAGCGGGAGGGCCGAACAATGAGCAGTTCTTC. Its translation is CASSLAGGPNNEQFF.

The CDR3 coding sequence is TGTGCCAGCAGCCTGATAGCTAGCGGGGCTCGAGGTGAGCAGTTCTTC. It specifies CASSLIASGARGEQFF. The chain couples TRBV11-2 to TRBJ2-1, with 9 bases fitting TRBD2. Trimming at V came to 5 bases and at J to 9 bases, leaving 14 bases not matched to a gene. Germline V gene data show CDR1 as SGHAT and CDR2 as FQNNGV. The CDR3 runs to 16 residues. Based on the CDR3 plus reference TRBV11-2 and TRBJ2-1, the full variable domain is EAGVAQSPRYKIIEKRQSVAFWCNPISGHATLYWYQQILGQGPKLLIQFQNNGVVDDSQLPKDRFSAERLKGVDSTLKIQPAKLEDSAVYLCASSLIASGARGEQFFGPGTRLTVL.

J is TRBJ2-3 and V is TRBV2; TRBD2 is a possible D gene (6 bases). With 4 bases removed from V and 5 bases from J, the gap between germline ends came to 16 bases. This CDR3 spans 15 amino acids. Germline CDR1 SNHLY, CDR2 FYNNEI. CDR3 coding DNA: TGTGCCAGCAGTGGGCGGGGACTTACCTTAGATACGCAGTATTTT. It encodes CASSGRGLTLDTQYF.

The chain combines TRBV19 with TRBJ2-5; 7 bases fit TRBD2. The germline V gene encodes CDR1 LNHDA and CDR2 SQIVND (reference sequence). The CDR3 loop spans 13 amino acids. With 4 bases clipped from V and 3 bases from J, the junction kept 2 bases outside the gene matches. CDR3 amino acids: CASSKAGKETQYF. The CDR3 nucleotides read TGTGCCAGTAGTAAAGCGGGGAAAGAGACCCAGTACTTC. Filled out from reference TRBV19 and TRBJ2-5, the complete variable domain reads DGGITQSPKYLFRKEGQNVTLSCEQNLNHDAMYWYRQDPGQGLRLIYYSQIVNDFQKGDIAEGYSVSREKKESFPLTVTSAQKNPTAFYLCASSKAGKETQYFGPGTRLLVL.

The chain recombines TRBV27 with TRBJ2-1; 9 bases fit TRBD2. Germline-derived CDR1 and CDR2 are MNHEY and SMNVEV (reference sequence). J lost 8 bases, V lost 4 bases, and 6 bases had no gene match. This CDR3 is 14 amino acids long. CDR3 loop: CASSWSGRNYEQFF. The CDR3 nucleotides read TGTGCCAGCAGTTGGAGCGGGAGGAACTATGAGCAGTTCTTC.

The chain links TRBV19 to TRBJ2-2; possibly TRBD1 for D (5 bases). Germline CDR1 and CDR2: LNHDA and SQIVND (reference sequence). With 5 bases removed from V and 3 bases from J, the gap between germline ends came to 10 bases. The CDR3 sequence is 14 residues long. CDR3 nucleotide sequence: TGTGCCAGTAGTTCAGGGCCCGACACCGGGGAGCTGTTTTTT. It specifies CASSSGPDTGELFF.

The rearrangement joins TRBV7-8 to TRBJ2-7; D gene ambiguous. The CDR3 loop spans 13 amino acids. V was trimmed by 5 bases and J by 3 bases, leaving 11 bases between them. The germline CDR1 and CDR2 sequences are SGHVS and FQNEAQ. The DNA for the CDR3 is TGTGCCAGCAGCCCCATTGCGGACTACGAGCAGTACTTC. It specifies CASSPIADYEQYF. Drawing the rest from reference TRBV7-8 and TRBJ2-7, the complete variable domain is GAGVSQSPRYKVAKRGQDVALRCDPISGHVSLFWYQQALGQGPEFLTYFQNEAQLDKSGLPSDRFFAERPEGSVSTLKIQRTQQEDSAVYLCASSPIADYEQYFGPGTRLTVT.